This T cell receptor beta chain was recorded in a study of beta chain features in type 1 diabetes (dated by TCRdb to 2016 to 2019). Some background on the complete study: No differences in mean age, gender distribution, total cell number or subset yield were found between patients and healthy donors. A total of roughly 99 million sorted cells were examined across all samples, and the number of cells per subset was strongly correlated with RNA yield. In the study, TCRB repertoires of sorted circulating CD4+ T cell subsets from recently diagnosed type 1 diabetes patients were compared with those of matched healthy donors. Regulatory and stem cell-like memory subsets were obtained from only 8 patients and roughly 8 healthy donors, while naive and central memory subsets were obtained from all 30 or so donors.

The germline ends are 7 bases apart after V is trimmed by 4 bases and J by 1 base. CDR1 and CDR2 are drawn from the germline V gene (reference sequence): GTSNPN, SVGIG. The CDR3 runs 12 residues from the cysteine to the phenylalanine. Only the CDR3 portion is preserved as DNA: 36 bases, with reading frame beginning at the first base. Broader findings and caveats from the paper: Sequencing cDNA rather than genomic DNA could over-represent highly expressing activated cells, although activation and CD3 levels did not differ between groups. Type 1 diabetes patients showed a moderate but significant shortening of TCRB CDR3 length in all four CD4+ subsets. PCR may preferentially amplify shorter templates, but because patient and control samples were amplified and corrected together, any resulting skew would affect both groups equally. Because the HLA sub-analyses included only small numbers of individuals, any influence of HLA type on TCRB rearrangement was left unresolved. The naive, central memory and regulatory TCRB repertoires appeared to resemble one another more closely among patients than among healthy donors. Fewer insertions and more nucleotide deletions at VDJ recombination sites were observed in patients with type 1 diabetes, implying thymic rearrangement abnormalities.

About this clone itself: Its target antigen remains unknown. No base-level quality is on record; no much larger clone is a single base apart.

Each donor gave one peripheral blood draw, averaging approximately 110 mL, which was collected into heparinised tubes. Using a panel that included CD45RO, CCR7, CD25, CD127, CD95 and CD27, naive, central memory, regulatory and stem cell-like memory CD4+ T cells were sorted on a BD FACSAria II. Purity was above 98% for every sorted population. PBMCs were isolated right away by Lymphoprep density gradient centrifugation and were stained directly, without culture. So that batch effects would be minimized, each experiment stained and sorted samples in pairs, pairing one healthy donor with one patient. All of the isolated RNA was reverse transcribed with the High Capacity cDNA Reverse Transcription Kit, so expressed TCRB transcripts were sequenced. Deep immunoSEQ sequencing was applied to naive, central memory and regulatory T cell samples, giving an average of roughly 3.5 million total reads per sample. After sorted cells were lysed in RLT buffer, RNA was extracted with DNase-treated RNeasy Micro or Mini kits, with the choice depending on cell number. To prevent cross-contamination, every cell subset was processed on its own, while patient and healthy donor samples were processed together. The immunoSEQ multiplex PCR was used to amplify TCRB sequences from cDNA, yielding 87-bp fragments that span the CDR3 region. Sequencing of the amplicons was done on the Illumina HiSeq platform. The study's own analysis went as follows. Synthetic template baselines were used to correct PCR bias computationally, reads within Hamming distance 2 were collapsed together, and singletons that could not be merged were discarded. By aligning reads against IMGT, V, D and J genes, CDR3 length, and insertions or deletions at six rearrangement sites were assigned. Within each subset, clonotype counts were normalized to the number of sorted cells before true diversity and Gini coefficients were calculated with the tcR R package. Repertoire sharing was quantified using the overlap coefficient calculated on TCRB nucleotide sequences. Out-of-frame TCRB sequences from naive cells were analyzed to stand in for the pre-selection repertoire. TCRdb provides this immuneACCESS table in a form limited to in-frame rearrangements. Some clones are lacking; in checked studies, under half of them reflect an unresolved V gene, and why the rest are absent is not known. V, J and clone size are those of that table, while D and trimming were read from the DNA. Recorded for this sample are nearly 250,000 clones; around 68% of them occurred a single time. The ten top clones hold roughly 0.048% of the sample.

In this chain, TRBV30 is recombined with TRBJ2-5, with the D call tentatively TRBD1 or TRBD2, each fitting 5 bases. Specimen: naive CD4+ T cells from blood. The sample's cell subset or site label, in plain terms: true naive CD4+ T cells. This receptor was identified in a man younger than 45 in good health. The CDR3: CAWTGTQETQYF. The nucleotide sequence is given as TGTGCCTGGACAGGGACCCAAGAGACCCAGTACTTC.